This entry describes one T cell receptor (beta chain). The target antigen is unknown. This sample is part of a study of cytomegalovirus exposure and HLA in healthy donors. Study-wide context: Genetic ancestry analysis placed 75% to 85% of the 398 donors that were genotyped in the Caucasian-associated cluster. General study points: Among the CMV-associated chains, three were confirmed in vitro as specific for CMV antigens. Available immune exposure information was restricted to CMV serostatus only.

Primers for the PCR totalled 60 Vbeta and 13 Jbeta. Libraries were prepared by immunoSEQ multiplex PCR; TCRdb keeps only in-frame clonotypes and omits some of them. In the table there are about 140,000 clones, around 75% of which are singletons. The source of this sequence is a woman aged 25-40 years in good health and CMV-seronegative. The sample taken for sequencing was PBMCs.

The CDR3 nucleotides are TGTGCCAGCAGCTCTGGGACAGGGGAGGGGAATGAGCAGTTCTTC. Residues: CASSSGTGEGNEQFF. The chain has TRBV11-3 and TRBJ2-1, with 10 bases matching TRBD1. V was clipped by 4 bases and J by 7 bases; unmatched bases: 7. The CDR3 runs 15 residues. CDR1 and CDR2 from the germline V gene are SGHNT and YENEEA.